The 13 T cell receptor beta chains below come from one sample, sequenced in a study of T-cell memory formation after mild COVID-19 (dated by TCRdb to the early 2020s). Preparation of the library involved 5' RACE. Sequencing relied on an Illumina NovaSeq 6000. TCRdb itself trimmed the public reads at Q25 with fastp, ran MiXCR and retained productive beta chains. Each CDR3 protein appears once, grouped with its most common genes and DNA. The sample table holds a few hundred thousand distinct CDR3 sequences, of which around 26% were seen once. About 10% of the sample is in the top ten clones. The material sequenced was PBMCs or a T cell subset sorted from them (not recorded which). The receptors originated from an adult woman who had mild COVID-19 (a few samples of this study predate the infection). The sample titles of this study are shuffled in the database, so cell type and time point are left out; the donor was told from shared clones.

This clonotype was seen more than once but under ten times. The chain has TRBV28 and TRBJ2-3; 11 nucleotides align to TRBD2. CDR3 length: 15 amino acids. CDR1 is MDHEN and CDR2 is SYDVKM in the germline V gene. V lost 5 bases and J lost 4; bases outside the gene matches: 5. The CDR3 here is CASSLTSGSSDTQYF. CDR3 nucleotide sequence: TGTGCCAGCAGTCTTACTAGCGGGAGTTCAGATACGCAGTATTTT.

This clonotype was observed a single time. The chain is built from TRBV15 and TRBJ2-5; D is ambiguous. The V gene's germline CDR1 is LNHNV and CDR2 YYDKDF (reference sequence). Trimming cost V 3 bases and J 5 bases, with 7 bases left between them. This CDR3 region has 12 residues. CDR3 region: CATSSVRETQYF. In DNA form, the CDR3 reads TGTGCCACCAGCAGTGTAAGGGAGACCCAGTACTTC.

This clonotype was counted only a few times. The gene calls are TRBV20-1 and TRBJ2-3; 8 positions match TRBD2. The CDR3 loop spans 15 amino acids. The junction had 5 bases not matched to a gene; V was cut back by 1 base and J by 2 bases. Per the germline V gene, CDR1 is DFQATT and CDR2 is SNEGSKA (reference sequence). This CDR3 reads CSARVGSGITDTQYF. The CDR3 DNA is TGCAGTGCTAGAGTAGGTAGCGGGATCACAGATACGCAGTATTTT.

This clonotype has a handful of counts. The genes are TRBV7-2 and TRBJ2-2, with 7 nucleotides matching TRBD1. This CDR3 is built from 15 residues. Germline CDR1 and CDR2: SGHTA and FQGNSA. V lost 5 bases to trimming and J lost 2 bases; unmatched junction nucleotides: 5. Here the CDR3 reads CASSAQGVNTGELFF. DNA of the CDR3: TGTGCCAGCAGCGCGCAGGGGGTAAACACCGGGGAGCTGTTTTTT.

The chain carries TRBV7-9 and TRBJ1-3; unclear D gene. Trimming took off 5 bases at V and 2 bases at J, with 4 bases between the two ends. The CDR3 totals 12 residues. Germline V lookup: CDR1 SEHNR, CDR2 FQNEAQ (reference sequence). The CDR3 DNA is TGTGCCAGCAGCACGACTGGAAACACCATATATTTT. Protein: CASSTTGNTIYF.

This clonotype came up a few times. The chain couples TRBV6-1 to TRBJ2-3; 8 bases map to TRBD2. CDR3 length: 15 residues. Germline V gene sequence: CDR1 MNHNS, CDR2 SASEGT. With V trimmed by 8 bases and J by 2 bases, 9 bases remained unmatched. CDR3 in amino acids: CASGGSGGYTDTQYF. CDR3 sequence (DNA): TGTGCCAGCGGGGGAAGCGGGGGCTACACAGATACGCAGTATTTT.

Many counts were recorded for this clonotype. The V gene is TRBV7-6, the J gene TRBJ2-7; TRBD1 matches 7 bases. The CDR3 loop spans 15 amino acids. Germline loops: CDR1 SGHVS, CDR2 FNYEAQ. Trimming cost V 1 base and J 2 bases; bases outside gene matches: 5. The CDR3 sequence: CASSLEGQPAYEQYF. In nucleotides, the CDR3 is TGTGCCAGCAGCTTAGAGGGACAGCCAGCCTACGAGCAGTACTTC.

This clonotype appeared a few times. The chain has TRBV7-7 and TRBJ1-1; 9 nucleotides align to TRBD1. The length of the CDR3 is 13 residues. Germline lookup yields CDR1 SSHAT and CDR2 FNYEAQ (reference sequence). After removal of 4 bases from V and 6 bases from J, the junction contained 3 bases not matched to a gene. The CDR3 is CASSSDRGAEAFF. The CDR3 nucleotides read TGTGCCAGCAGCTCGGACAGGGGCGCTGAAGCTTTCTTT.

This clonotype was observed many times. This chain uses TRBV9 with TRBJ2-1; no clear D gene. The germline gives CDR1 SGDLS, CDR2 YYNGEE. The CDR3 runs 15 residues. Deletions cut 0 bases from V and 0 bases from J, with 7 bases between. The CDR3 DNA sequence: TGTGCCAGCAGCGTAGATCTAAGCTCCTACAATGAGCAGTTCTTC. This codes for CASSVDLSSYNEQFF.

Worth noting for this clonotype: One junction end disagrees with the germline gene, perhaps due to a read error. This rearrangement joins TRBV7-7 to TRBJ2-1; weak D call: TRBD1 (6 bases). CDR1 is SSHAT, CDR2 FNYEAQ, per germline (reference sequence). CDR3 length: 16 amino acids. The CDR3 nucleotides are TGTGCTAGCAGCCCCCAATCAGGGGTAGTTGGGAATGAGCAGTTCTTC. Translating it yields CASSPQSGVVGNEQFF.

This clonotype was seen only once. The chain uses TRBV9 and TRBJ2-7, with 7 nucleotides matching TRBD2. Germline V gene lookup returns CDR1 SGDLS and CDR2 YYNGEE. CDR3 length: 15 residues. Germline trimming cut 1 base from V and 0 bases from J; bases unmatched to any gene: 4. CDR3 sequence reads: CASSVSSGYSYEQYF. CDR3 coding DNA: TGTGCCAGCAGCGTATCTAGCGGCTACTCCTACGAGCAGTACTTC.

The genes are TRBV11-2 and TRBJ2-2, with TRBD2 identical over 11 bases. V lost 5 bases and J lost 1; bases outside the gene matches: 21. CDR3 length: 22 amino acids. Per germline, CDR1 SGHAT and CDR2 FQNNGV. In DNA form, the CDR3 reads TGTGCCAGCAGCCGACGCCGCGTTGCTAGCGGGGGGAGACCCGAGAACACCGGGGAGCTGTTTTTT. Protein: CASSRRRVASGGRPENTGELFF.

This chain connects TRBV20-1 to TRBJ1-1, with D possibly TRBD1 on 5 matching bases. Trimming cost V 2 bases and J 2 bases, with 9 bases left between them. CDR3 length: 13 amino acids. Germline V gene sequence: CDR1 DFQATT, CDR2 SNEGSKA (reference sequence). The DNA for the CDR3 is TGCAGTGCTAGAAGGCAGGGCAACACTGAAGCTTTCTTT. This translates into CSARRQGNTEAFF.